These 5 T cell receptor beta chains originate from one sample sequenced in a study of identical twins. TCRdb fed the 5' RACE reads into MiXCR, producing one record per CDR3 protein. The sample yields 400,000 to 550,000 distinct CDR3 sequences, 14% seen once. These data were also filed under a second study, of yellow fever vaccine responses in identical twins.

The sequenced material came from CD4+ T cells sorted from blood. The receptor set was obtained from a woman aged 18-29 years in good health.

This clonotype is a singleton in its sample. This chain uses TRBV21-1 with TRBJ2-1; TRBD1 is the table's D call and was not checked against the DNA. TRBV21-1 is assigned pseudogene status. CDR3 size: 15 residues. Here the CDR3 DNA reads TGTGCCAGCAGTACTCCCCCCATCTCCTACAATGAGCAGTTCTTC. Protein sequence: CASSTPPISYNEQFF.

This clonotype has a handful of counts. V usage is TRBV20-1 and J usage is TRBJ2-5; D may be TRBD2 (6 bases). Trimming removed 5 bases from V and 4 bases from J, with 11 bases in between. The CDR3 has 12 amino acids. Germline values: CDR1 DFQATT, CDR2 SNEGSKA (reference sequence). CDR3: CSAFWRGETQYF. The CDR3 nucleotides are TGCAGTGCTTTCTGGCGGGGAGAGACCCAGTACTTC.

The J gene is TRBJ2-3, the V gene TRBV29-1; TRBD2 agrees at 13 bases. The CDR3 has 20 residues. V gave up 6 bases and J gave up 2 bases; unmatched junction bases: 20. Germline-derived CDR1 and CDR2 are SQVTM and ANQGSEA. CDR3 nucleotide sequence: TGCAGCGTGCGAGGTGAGGGACTAGCGGGGATCAATCCGTACACAGATACGCAGTATTTT. Its protein product is CSVRGEGLAGINPYTDTQYF.

The chain is built from TRBV6-2 or TRBV6-3 and TRBJ2-1, with D perhaps TRBD2 (6 bases). The germline V gene encodes CDR1 MNHEY and CDR2 SVGEGT. V lost 2 bases and J 8 bases, leaving 31 bases between the germline ends. The CDR3 has 20 amino acids. In nucleotides, the CDR3 is TGTGCCAGCAGTTACCCATCGACTAGTGGGACGGGCTCGGGGCTAGATGAGCAGTTCTTC. Protein: CASSYPSTSGTGSGLDEQFF.

The chain is built from TRBV20-1 and TRBJ2-1; D uncertain. CDR1 and CDR2 from the germline V gene are DFQATT and SNEGSKA (reference sequence). Trimming shortened V by 6 bases and J by 1 base, and 13 bases separated the two germline ends. The CDR3 is 14 amino acids. The CDR3 region is CSAFPQGSYNEQFF. CDR3 nucleotides: TGCAGTGCCTTCCCCCAAGGGTCCTACAATGAGCAGTTCTTC.